Shown below are 15 T cell receptor beta chains from a single sample sequenced in a study of cytomegalovirus exposure and HLA in healthy donors. Primers included in the PCR were 60 Vbeta and 13 Jbeta primers. Sequenced by immunoSEQ multiplex PCR; TCRdb stores in-frame clones only, minus some. Of 220,000 or so clones listed, around 85% were seen once; the top ten hold approximately 1.5%. Sequencing input: PBMCs. Receptors were obtained from a man between 45 and 60 years old in good health and CMV-seronegative.

The V and J genes are TRBV5-4 and TRBJ1-1; no clear D. The CDR3 has 15 amino acids. Germline CDR1 and CDR2: SGHNT and YYREEE (reference sequence). The V end was cut by 4 bases, the J end by 0 bases, with 13 bases between. The CDR3 nucleotides read TGTGCCAGCAGCCCCGGTGGGAGCTTGAACACTGAAGCTTTCTTT. This codes for CASSPGGSLNTEAFF.

The chain uses TRBV2 and TRBJ2-3, with TRBD2 matching 11 bases. Germline loops: CDR1 SNHLY, CDR2 FYNNEI. The CDR3 has 15 residues. The J segment lost 5 bases and the V segment lost 1 base, leaving 2 bases of the junction unmatched. The CDR3 loop is CASSEVGLAGDTQYF. In DNA, the CDR3 is TGTGCCAGCAGTGAAGTCGGACTAGCGGGAGATACGCAGTATTTT.

The chain links TRBV13 to TRBJ2-7; 12 bases are a match to TRBD2. V lost 4 bases, J lost 2 bases, and 0 bases stayed unmatched. The CDR3 extends over 14 amino acids. Germline V gene sequence: CDR1 PRHDT, CDR2 FYEKMQ (reference sequence). The CDR3 bases are TGTGCCAGCAGCTCTAGCGGGAGGGCCTACGAGCAGTACTTC. Amino acids: CASSSSGRAYEQYF.

This clone has only one observation. The chain links TRBV7-2 to TRBJ2-7, with 8 positions matching TRBD2. Germline V CDR1 and CDR2: SGHTA, FQGNSA. The V gene end was trimmed by 4 bases and the J gene end by 6 bases; junction bases not matched to a gene: 11. CDR3 length: 15 residues. CDR3 nucleotides: TGTGCCAGCAGCTCCGCTGGACTAGCACGGGCCGAGCAGTACTTC. Translated: CASSSAGLARAEQYF.

The chain carries TRBV27 and TRBJ2-3; 15 positions agree with TRBD2. CDR3 length: 17 amino acids. The germline CDR1 and CDR2 sequences are MNHEY and SMNVEV (reference sequence). V gave up 2 bases and J gave up 4 bases; unmatched junction bases: 4. CDR3 in DNA: TGTGCCAGCAGTTTAGAATGGACTAGCGGGAGGGCAGATACGCAGTATTTT. Its protein is CASSLEWTSGRADTQYF.

The V gene is TRBV4-2, the J gene TRBJ2-2, with a weak D call TRBD2 (7 bases). The germline gives CDR1 LGHNA, CDR2 YNFKEQ. There are 16 residues in the CDR3. Trimming took off 4 bases at V and 8 bases at J, with 20 bases between the two ends. The CDR3 region is CASSLRWGGAEGELFF. In DNA, the CDR3 is TGTGCCAGCAGCCTAAGGTGGGGGGGGGCTGAAGGGGAGCTGTTTTTT.

The V gene is TRBV4-1, the J gene TRBJ2-6; TRBD1 agrees at 12 bases. Germline V gene sequence: CDR1 MGHRA, CDR2 YSYEKL. The CDR3 has 19 residues. The V gene end was trimmed by 3 bases and the J gene end by 0 bases; junction bases not matched to a gene: 6. The chain's CDR3 is CASSHLGQGAGSGANVLTF. DNA of the CDR3: TGCGCCAGCAGCCACTTGGGACAGGGGGCAGGCTCTGGGGCCAACGTCCTGACTTTC.

The chain recombines TRBV9 with TRBJ1-2; D gene uncertain. Germline CDR1 and CDR2: SGDLS and YYNGEE. The CDR3 runs 14 residues. The V end was cut by 2 bases, the J end by 4 bases, with 12 bases between. CDR3 in DNA: TGTGCCAGCAGCGTGGCAGCGGCGGCCTATGGCTACACCTTC. It encodes CASSVAAAAYGYTF.

The rearrangement links TRBV7-8 to TRBJ1-1; tentative D call: TRBD1 (5 bases). CDR1 and CDR2 from the germline V gene are SGHVS and FQNEAQ. This CDR3 is 14 amino acids long. Deletions cut 4 bases from V and 10 bases from J, with 19 bases between. CDR3 protein: CASSSAGPLAGAFF. The CDR3 bases are TGTGCCAGCAGCTCGGCGGGGCCGCTGGCCGGAGCTTTCTTT. Together with reference TRBV7-8 and TRBJ1-1, the CDR3 gives the full variable domain: GAGVSQSPRYKVAKRGQDVALRCDPISGHVSLFWYQQALGQGPEFLTYFQNEAQLDKSGLPSDRFFAERPEGSVSTLKIQRTQQEDSAVYLCASSSAGPLAGAFFGQGTRLTVV.

V gene TRBV5-1 combines with J gene TRBJ2-4; D is uncertain. Germline lookup yields CDR1 SGHRS and CDR2 YFSETQ. Trimming left V 0 bases short and J 1 base short, with 5 bases between. This CDR3 is 14 amino acids long. CDR3: CASSLDGAKNIQYF. Written as DNA, the CDR3 is TGCGCCAGCAGCTTGGATGGCGCCAAAAACATTCAGTACTTC. Based on the CDR3 plus reference TRBV5-1 and TRBJ2-4, the full variable domain is KAGVTQTPRYLIKTRGQQVTLSCSPISGHRSVSWYQQTPGQGLQFLFEYFSETQRNKGNFPGRFSGRQFSNSRSEMNVSTLELGDSALYLCASSLDGAKNIQYFGAGTRLSVL.

The chain's CDR3 is CASRPGLAGGKDEQFF. CDR3 nucleotides: TGTGCCAGCAGACCAGGACTAGCGGGAGGAAAGGATGAGCAGTTCTTC. The chain has TRBV11-2 and TRBJ2-1, with 14 bases fitting TRBD2. CDR3 length: 16 residues. J gave up 8 bases and V 6 bases, and 9 bases lay outside the gene matches. CDR1 and CDR2 (germline): SGHAT, FQNNGV.

Note on this clone: This sample also contains other DNA sequences that code for the same CDR3. J is TRBJ2-5 and V is TRBV6-5, with D perhaps matching TRBD2 (5 bases). Trimming left V 5 bases short and J 5 bases short, with 6 bases between. The CDR3 totals 11 residues. Germline CDR1 reads MNHEY; CDR2 reads SVGAGI. CDR3 loop: CASSRGETQYF. DNA of the CDR3: TGTGCCAGCAGTAGAGGGGAGACCCAGTACTTC.

The rearrangement links TRBV7-6 to TRBJ2-7; D call uncertain. Germline V gives CDR1 SGHVS, CDR2 FNYEAQ. Between the trimmed V and J ends, which lost 5 bases and 3 bases, there was a span of 11 bases. The CDR3 is made up of 13 amino acids. The CDR3: CASSLEDSYEQYF. DNA of the CDR3: TGTGCCAGCAGCCTCGAGGATAGCTACGAGCAGTACTTC.

The gene calls are TRBV9 and TRBJ1-5, with D uncertain. Germline values: CDR1 SGDLS, CDR2 YYNGEE. V was cut by 3 bases and J by 4 bases, with 8 bases left in between. The CDR3 contains 13 residues. The CDR3 reads CASSEGGNQPQHF. Here the CDR3 DNA reads TGTGCCAGCAGCGAGGGCGGGAATCAGCCCCAGCATTTT. Drawing the rest from reference TRBV9 and TRBJ1-5, the complete variable domain is DSGVTQTPKHLITATGQRVTLRCSPRSGDLSVYWYQQSLDQGLQFLIQYYNGEERAKGNILERFSAQQFPDLHSELNLSSLELGDSALYFCASSEGGNQPQHFGDGTRLSIL.

The chain uses TRBV6-6 and TRBJ2-2; 9 nucleotides line up with TRBD2. This CDR3 is built from 16 residues. The V and J ends lost 5 bases and 4 bases, in that order; junction bases with no gene match: 8. Germline V gene lookup returns CDR1 MNHNY and CDR2 SVGAGI (reference sequence). The CDR3 is CASSTVAGAGTGELFF. The CDR3 DNA reads TGTGCCAGCAGTACTGTAGCGGGAGCGGGCACCGGGGAGCTGTTTTTT.